This T cell receptor (beta chain) was obtained from a study of T cell repertoires in cytomegalovirus infection. Across the whole study: Both CMV infection and a matching HLA type were indicated by public TCR beta signatures.

Notes on the study in general: Summed frequency of public TCR beta families distinguished CMV carriers with the relevant HLA. Clonotypes of TCR beta that were HLA-C-restricted and CMV-specific dominated the ex vivo response.

MiXCR was run by TCRdb on the reads, yielding one entry per CDR3 protein. The data contain more than 150,000 distinct CDR3 sequences, roughly 20% of them seen just once; the ten biggest clones take up just under 3%. This CDR3 contains 13 residues. Trimming took 2 bases from V and 1 from J, leaving 5 bases between them. Looked up from germline, CDR1 is SGHVS and CDR2 is FQNEAQ. This clonotype was observed at least ten times. Its antigen is unknown. The chain employs TRBV7-8 and TRBJ1-1; D not resolved. Sequences were obtained from PBMCs. This sequence originates from a human donor in good health (CMV status not recorded). Some clones in this sample may be carry-over from other donors' samples. For the CDR3, the DNA is TGTGCCAGCAGCTTAATAGGGAACACTGAAGCTTTCTTT. This gives the protein CASSLIGNTEAFF.